One sample yielded the 29 T cell receptor beta chains listed below, sequenced in a study of tumor-infiltrating lymphocytes in oesophageal squamous cell carcinoma. TCRdb reprocessed the PCR reads via MiXCR and lists one record per CDR3 protein. The sample has just under 20,000 distinct CDR3 sequences; 35% to 50% are singletons. Sequencing was done on a sample of normal esophageal tissue next to the tumor. Receptor source: a male donor with esophageal squamous cell carcinoma.

This clonotype appeared a few times. This may arise from a read error, as a much more abundant clone is one base away. DNA for the CDR3: TGTGCCAGCGGGACAGGGTCCTACGAGCAGTTCTTC. Translated, it gives CASGTGSYEQFF. This chain uses TRBV28 with TRBJ2-1; TRBD1 matches 9 bases. Trimming cost V 8 bases and J 10 bases; bases outside gene matches: 6. This CDR3 is built from 12 residues. Looked up from germline, CDR1 is MDHEN and CDR2 is SYDVKM. The full variable domain, rest sourced from reference TRBV28 and TRBJ2-1, is DVKVTQSSRYLVKRTGEKVFLECVQDMDHENMFWYRQDPGLGLRLIYFSYDVKMKEKGDIPEGYSVSREKKERFSLILESASTNQTSMYLCASGTGSYEQFFGPGTRLTVL.

V and J are TRBV10-3 and TRBJ1-4; a possible D gene is TRBD1 (5 bases). Trimming cost V 0 bases and J 7 bases, with 12 bases left between them. This CDR3 is 15 amino acids long. CDR1 and CDR2 (germline): ENHRY, SYGVKD. CDR3 sequence: CAISESGRISEKLFF. The CDR3 DNA reads as TGTGCCATCAGTGAGTCGGGGCGTATAAGTGAAAAACTGTTTTTT.

This clonotype showed up many times. The rearrangement uses TRBV6-2 or TRBV6-3 and TRBJ2-3; TRBD2 is a possible D gene (6 bases). The germline gives CDR1 MNHEY, CDR2 SVGEGT. Trimming left V 2 bases short and J 0 bases short, with 15 bases between. The CDR3 spans 17 residues. The CDR3 sequence is CASSYHLPGESTDTQYF. CDR3 bases: TGTGCCAGCAGTTACCATCTTCCGGGAGAGAGCACAGATACGCAGTATTTT.

The genes are TRBV7-8 and TRBJ2-7; no clear D gene. This CDR3 has 14 amino acids. Germline values: CDR1 SGHVS, CDR2 FQNEAQ. V lost 1 base to trimming and J lost 3 bases, with 10 bases between them. This chain's CDR3 is CASSLVIGLYEQYF. CDR3 nucleotides: TGTGCCAGCAGCTTAGTAATAGGGCTCTACGAGCAGTACTTC.

The V and J genes are TRBV28 and TRBJ2-5; 11 bases agree with TRBD2. V was pared by 4 bases and J by 1 base, with 5 bases of the junction left unmatched. The CDR3 spans 16 residues. Germline CDR1 and CDR2: MDHEN and SYDVKM. The CDR3 spells CASSSRLAGTQETQYF. CDR3 nucleotides: TGTGCCAGCAGTTCACGACTAGCGGGGACCCAAGAGACCCAGTACTTC.

This rearrangement joins TRBV7-2 to TRBJ2-7; 9 positions agree with TRBD1. The end of the DNA aligns better with TRBJ2-1, so the J call may be wrong. The CDR3 has 17 amino acids. Germline values: CDR1 SGHTA, CDR2 FQGNSA. The CDR3 here is CASSLPTGTGNYNEQFF. In nucleotides, the CDR3 is TGTGCCAGCAGCCTTCCCACCGGGACAGGGAATTACAATGAGCAGTTCTTC.

This clonotype was observed a few times. Here the CDR3 reads CASRETGFNEQFF. The CDR3 coding sequence is TGTGCCAGCAGAGAGACAGGGTTCAATGAGCAGTTCTTC. The V call is TRBV6-1, the J call TRBJ2-1; 7 positions agree with TRBD1. This CDR3 is 13 amino acids long. After removal of 6 bases from V and 6 bases from J, the junction contained 5 bases not matched to a gene. Per germline, CDR1 MNHNS and CDR2 SASEGT.

The rearrangement links TRBV6-2 or TRBV6-3 to TRBJ2-2; 8 bases map to TRBD1. The J segment lost 8 bases and the V segment lost 8 bases, leaving 4 bases of the junction unmatched. From germline, CDR1 is MNHEY and CDR2 SVGEGT. This CDR3 contains 12 residues. CDR3 in amino acids: CASRTGSGELFF. CDR3 in DNA: TGTGCCAGCCGGACAGGGTCAGGGGAGCTGTTTTTT.

This rearrangement joins TRBV27 to TRBJ2-5, with 8 bases matching TRBD1. The DNA matches TRBJ2-7 better at its end, which makes the J call doubtful. The CDR3 length is 13 residues. Looked up from germline, CDR1 is MNHEY and CDR2 is SMNVEV (reference sequence). CDR3 nucleotide sequence: TGTGCCAGCAGCATCCAAACAGGGGGCGAGCAGTACTTC. Its protein is CASSIQTGGEQYF.

The V and J genes are TRBV7-3 and TRBJ2-2; D gene uncertain. Per the germline V gene, CDR1 is SGHTA and CDR2 is FQGTGA. Trimming pared 8 bases from V and 0 bases from J, leaving 7 bases between. The CDR3 is 13 amino acids. CDR3 nucleotides: TGTGCCAGCCAGGTAGCGAACACCGGGGAGCTGTTTTTT. Amino acids: CASQVANTGELFF. Using reference TRBV7-3 and TRBJ2-2 for the parts outside the CDR3, the full variable domain is GAGVSQTPSNKVTEKGKYVELRCDPISGHTALYWYRQSLGQGPEFLIYFQGTGAADDSGLPNDRFFAVRPEGSVSTLKIQRTERGDSAVYLCASQVANTGELFFGEGSRLTVL.

The CDR3: CSAGTAYNEQFF. The CDR3 nucleotides read TGCAGCGCCGGGACAGCCTACAATGAGCAGTTCTTC. The chain combines TRBV29-1 with TRBJ2-5, with TRBD1 identical over 7 bases. The J call could be wrong; TRBJ2-1 is a better fit for the DNA end. CDR3 length: 12 residues. CDR1 is SQVTM, CDR2 ANQGSEA, per germline.

The chain is built from TRBV11-3 and TRBJ2-1; D unclear. Germline V gene data show CDR1 as SGHNT and CDR2 as YENEEA. Trimming stripped 4 bases from V and 0 bases from J, with 13 bases between. The CDR3 runs 16 residues. As DNA, the CDR3 is TGTGCCAGCAGCTCGAACGTGGCTAGCTCCTACAATGAGCAGTTCTTC. Translation: CASSSNVASSYNEQFF.

This clonotype has only a few counts. V and J are TRBV7-2 and TRBJ2-5, with D perhaps TRBD2 (6 bases). The CDR3 runs to 14 residues. The V end lost 1 base, the J end lost 11 bases, and 17 bases lay between the germline ends. Germline V CDR1 and CDR2: SGHTA, FQGNSA. CDR3 DNA: TGTGCCAGCAGCTTAGGGTCCGGGGACTCGGAGCAGTACTTC. It is translated as CASSLGSGDSEQYF. Drawing the rest from reference TRBV7-2 and TRBJ2-5, the complete variable domain is GAGVSQSPSNKVTEKGKDVELRCDPISGHTALYWYRQSLGQGLEFLIYFQGNSAPDKSGLPSDRFSAERTGGSVSTLTIQRTQQEDSAVYLCASSLGSGDSEQYFGPGTRLLVL.

The chain combines TRBV7-4 with TRBJ1-1; 7 nucleotides agree with TRBD1. The CDR3 length is 17 residues. V lost 4 bases, J lost 4 bases, and 15 bases stayed unmatched. The germline V gene encodes CDR1 SGHVT and CDR2 SQSDAQ. This chain's CDR3 is CASSSSSMTGTVTEAFF. The CDR3 bases are TGTGCCAGCAGCTCCTCCTCAATGACAGGGACGGTCACTGAAGCTTTCTTT.

The J gene is TRBJ2-1, the V gene TRBV9; TRBD2 aligns across 8 bases. The CDR3 runs 17 residues. CDR1 is SGDLS, CDR2 YYNGEE, per germline. The J segment lost 3 bases and the V segment lost 4 bases, leaving 12 bases of the junction unmatched. The chain's CDR3 is CASSPSGIAGNYNEQFF. The CDR3 coding sequence is TGTGCCAGCAGCCCTAGTGGGATAGCGGGAAACTACAATGAGCAGTTCTTC.

At least ten counts were recorded for this clonotype. A much larger clone lies one base from this, so it may be a read error. The rearrangement links TRBV6-4 to TRBJ2-7, with 10 bases aligning to TRBD2. The J segment lost 7 bases and the V segment lost 4 bases, leaving 10 bases of the junction unmatched. Germline V CDR1 and CDR2: MRHNA, SNTAGT. The CDR3 is made up of 15 amino acids. In DNA form, the CDR3 reads TGTGCCAGCAGTGTATTAGCGGGAGGCTACAATGAGCAGTACTTC. As protein: CASSVLAGGYNEQYF.

In its sample, this clonotype ranks as medium-sized. This chain uses TRBV7-6 with TRBJ2-2; no firm D call. The CDR3 is made up of 13 amino acids. Trimming shortened V by 4 bases and J by 0 bases, and 3 bases separated the two germline ends. Germline V gene sequence: CDR1 SGHVS, CDR2 FNYEAQ. In DNA, the CDR3 is TGTGCCAGCAGCTGGGCGAACACCGGGGAGCTGTTTTTT. Translating it yields CASSWANTGELFF.

The rearrangement links TRBV9 to TRBJ2-6; D not certain. The J call may be in error: the DNA end matches TRBJ2-7 better. This CDR3 region has 13 residues. In germline, CDR1 is SGDLS, CDR2 YYNGEE. This CDR3 reads CASSAHGSYEQYF. In DNA, the CDR3 is TGTGCCAGCAGCGCACACGGGTCCTACGAGCAGTACTTC.

This clonotype was seen ten or more times. J is TRBJ2-3 and V is TRBV6-2 or TRBV6-3; D is possibly TRBD1 (5 bases). This CDR3 region has 16 residues. CDR1 and CDR2 from the germline V gene are MNHEY and SVGEGT. The V end was cut by 6 bases, the J end by 2 bases, with 18 bases between. CDR3 DNA: TGTGCCAGCAGCGACCCCTCAGGGCGGTACACAGATACGCAGTATTTT. Translation gives CASSDPSGRYTDTQYF.

The chain employs TRBV18 and TRBJ2-1; 15 bases are shared with TRBD2. Losses at the gene ends were 6 bases for V and 0 bases for J; bases not matched to a gene: 3. The CDR3 is made up of 17 amino acids. Germline CDR1 is KGHSH and CDR2 is LQKENI. The DNA for the CDR3 is TGTGCCAGCTCGGCGGGACTAGCGGGGGGCTCCTACAATGAGCAGTTCTTC. Translating it yields CASSAGLAGGSYNEQFF. The full variable domain, its missing parts supplied by reference TRBV18 and TRBJ2-1, is NAGVMQNPRHLVRRRGQEARLRCSPMKGHSHVYWYRQLPEEGLKFMVYLQKENIIDESGMPKERFSAEFPKEGPSILRIQQVVRGDSAAYFCASSAGLAGGSYNEQFFGPGTRLTVL.

Regarding this clonotype: Since the CDR3 does not end with the conserved phenylalanine or tryptophan, this likely comes from a read error. The DNA is omitted, as the CDR3 cannot be located on it reliably, and the CDR3 follows TCRdb's listing. The V gene is TRBV7-2, the J gene TRBJ2-7; the table's TRBD1 call for D was not verified on the DNA. The CDR3 has 17 residues if both end residues are counted. The V gene's germline CDR1 is SGHTA and CDR2 FQGNSA. CDR3 in amino acids: CVSSPQGASNYGYTFGS.

This clonotype has more than one count but fewer than ten. A much larger clone differs by one base, so this may be a read error. The gene calls are TRBV5-1 and TRBJ2-1; 8 nucleotides line up with TRBD2. The CDR3 has 14 residues. Germline lookup yields CDR1 SGHRS and CDR2 YFSETQ. The trim removed 5 bases at V and 10 bases at J, leaving 11 bases unmatched. CDR3 DNA sequence: TGCGCCAGCAGAGAGCGGGAGACGAGTAGCGAGCAGTTCTTC. This gives the protein CASRERETSSEQFF.

This clonotype appeared many times. V gene TRBV5-4 combines with J gene TRBJ2-4; 8 nucleotides line up with TRBD2. Germline assignment: CDR1 SGHNT and CDR2 YYREEE (reference sequence). The CDR3 consists of 18 residues. The V segment lost 4 bases and the J segment 4 bases; nucleotides outside the gene matches: 16. DNA of the CDR3: TGTGCCAGCAGCGTCACCGGGACTAGTGTTTCCCGGAAAAACATTCAGTACTTC. It codes for CASSVTGTSVSRKNIQYF.

This clonotype was counted only a few times. This sequence joins TRBV12-3 or TRBV12-4 and TRBJ2-7; no clear D. The J call may be in error: the DNA end matches TRBJ2-5 better. The CDR3 length is 13 residues. The CDR3 reads CASSRDSQETQYF. Written as DNA, the CDR3 is TGTGCCAGCAGTCGAGATTCCCAAGAGACCCAGTACTTC.

This clonotype was observed a handful of times. The chain joins TRBV7-8 to TRBJ1-2, with 12 bases matching TRBD1. J was trimmed by 7 bases and V by 5 bases; bases with no gene match: 8. Per the germline V gene, CDR1 is SGHVS and CDR2 is FQNEAQ. The length of the CDR3 is 15 residues. This CDR3 is CASSQEGQGAGGYTF. CDR3 in DNA: TGTGCCAGCAGCCAGGAGGGACAGGGGGCTGGTGGCTACACCTTC. Complete variable domain (other parts from reference TRBV7-8 and TRBJ1-2): GAGVSQSPRYKVAKRGQDVALRCDPISGHVSLFWYQQALGQGPEFLTYFQNEAQLDKSGLPSDRFFAERPEGSVSTLKIQRTQQEDSAVYLCASSQEGQGAGGYTFGSGTRLTVV.

The V call is TRBV7-4, the J call TRBJ2-7; 9 bases align to TRBD1. The assigned J gene may be wrong: the sequence end matches TRBJ2-1 better. Per the germline V gene, CDR1 is SGHVT and CDR2 is SQSDAQ. The CDR3 runs 15 residues. CDR3 nucleotide sequence: TGTGCCAGCAGCTTCCGGGACAGGGCCTACAATGAGCAGTTCTTC. Translating it yields CASSFRDRAYNEQFF.

In regard to this clonotype: One junction end disagrees with the germline gene, perhaps due to a read error. This chain uses TRBV7-6 with TRBJ2-5, with 9 nucleotides matching TRBD2. This CDR3 has 14 amino acids. Germline V gene data show CDR1 as SGHVS and CDR2 as FNYEAQ. The chain's CDR3 is CASSIAGVGETQYF. The CDR3 bases are TGTGCCAGCAGCATAGCGGGAGTTGGAGAGACCCAGTACTTC.

The gene calls are TRBV7-9 and TRBJ2-3, with D perhaps matching TRBD1 (5 bases). The J call is uncertain, as TRBJ1-6 better fits the DNA end. This CDR3 contains 12 residues. The germline V gene encodes CDR1 SEHNR and CDR2 FQNEAQ (reference sequence). The CDR3 loop reads CASSFGQGPLHF. The CDR3, as DNA: TGTGCCAGCAGCTTCGGACAAGGACCCCTCCACTTT.

The chain is built from TRBV18 and TRBJ2-3; D possibly corresponds to TRBD1 (6 bases). The J call may be wrong; the DNA end is better matched by TRBJ2-2. The CDR3 covers 14 residues. CDR1 is KGHSH and CDR2 is LQKENI in the germline V gene. The CDR3 coding sequence is TGTGCCAGCTCATCGGAACAGGGCGCCGGGGAGCTGTTTTTT. It yields the protein CASSSEQGAGELFF.